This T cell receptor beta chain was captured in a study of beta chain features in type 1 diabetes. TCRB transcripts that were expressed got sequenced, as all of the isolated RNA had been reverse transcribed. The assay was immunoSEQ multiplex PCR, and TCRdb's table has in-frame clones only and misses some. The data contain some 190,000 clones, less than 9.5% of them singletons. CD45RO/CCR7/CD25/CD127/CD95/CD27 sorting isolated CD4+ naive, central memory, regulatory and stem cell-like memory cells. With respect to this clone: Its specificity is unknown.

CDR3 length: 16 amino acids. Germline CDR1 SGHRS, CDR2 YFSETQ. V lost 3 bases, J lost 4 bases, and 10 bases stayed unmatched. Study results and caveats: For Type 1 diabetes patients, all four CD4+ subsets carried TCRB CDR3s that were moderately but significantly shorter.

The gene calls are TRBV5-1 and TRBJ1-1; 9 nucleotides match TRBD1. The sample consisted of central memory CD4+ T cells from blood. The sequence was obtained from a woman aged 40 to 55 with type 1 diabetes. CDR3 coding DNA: TGCGCCAGCAGCTGGAAGGGGACAGGGAGTTCCACTGAAGCTTTCTTT. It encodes CASSWKGTGSSTEAFF.